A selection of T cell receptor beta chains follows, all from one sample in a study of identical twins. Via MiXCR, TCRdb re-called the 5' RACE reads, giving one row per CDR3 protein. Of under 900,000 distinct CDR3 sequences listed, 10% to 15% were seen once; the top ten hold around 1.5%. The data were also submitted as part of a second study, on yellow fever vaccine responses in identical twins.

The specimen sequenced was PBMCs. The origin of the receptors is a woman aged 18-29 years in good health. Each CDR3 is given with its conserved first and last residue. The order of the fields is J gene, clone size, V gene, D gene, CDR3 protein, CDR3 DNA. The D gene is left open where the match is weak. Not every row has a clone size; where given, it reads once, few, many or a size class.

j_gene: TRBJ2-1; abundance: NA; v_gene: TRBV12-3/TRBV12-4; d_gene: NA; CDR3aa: CASSIRDSRNEQFF; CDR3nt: TGTGCCAGCAGTATACGGGACTCTCGCAATGAGCAGTTCTTC
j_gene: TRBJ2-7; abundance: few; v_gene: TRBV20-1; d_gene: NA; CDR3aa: CSARDIGRLTRGQYF; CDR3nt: TGCAGTGCTAGAGATATCGGGAGACTCACCCGGGGGCAGTACTTC
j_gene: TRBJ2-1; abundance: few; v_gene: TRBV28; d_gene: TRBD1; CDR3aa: CASSPGGPTYNEQFF; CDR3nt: TGTGCCAGCAGTCCAGGGGGCCCCACTTACAATGAGCAGTTCTTC
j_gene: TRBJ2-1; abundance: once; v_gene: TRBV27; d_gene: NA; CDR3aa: CASSSTPQGIIRNEQFF; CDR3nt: TGTGCCAGCAGTTCGACCCCGCAGGGGATAATTAGGAATGAGCAGTTCTTC
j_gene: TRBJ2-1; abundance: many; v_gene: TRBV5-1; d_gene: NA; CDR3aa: CASSSVVSDNEQFF; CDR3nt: TGCGCCAGCAGCTCGGTGGTCAGCGACAATGAGCAGTTCTTC
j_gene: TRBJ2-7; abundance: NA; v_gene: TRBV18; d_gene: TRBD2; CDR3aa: CASSPPPGLADYEQYF; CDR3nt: TGTGCCAGCTCCCCTCCCCCGGGACTAGCAGATTACGAGCAGTACTTC
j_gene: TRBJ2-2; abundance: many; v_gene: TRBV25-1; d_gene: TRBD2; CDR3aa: CASSPEGRGGNTGELFF; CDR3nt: TGTGCCAGCAGCCCCGAGGGGAGGGGCGGTAACACCGGGGAGCTGTTTTTT
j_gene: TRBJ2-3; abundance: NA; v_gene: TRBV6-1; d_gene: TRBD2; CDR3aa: CASSEGAGGPDTQYF; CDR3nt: TGTGCCAGCAGTGAAGGGGCGGGGGGGCCAGATACGCAGTATTTT
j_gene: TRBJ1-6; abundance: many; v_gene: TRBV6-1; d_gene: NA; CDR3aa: CASSPTAAHNSPLHF; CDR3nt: TGTGCCAGCAGCCCAACGGCAGCCCATAATTCACCCCTCCACTTT
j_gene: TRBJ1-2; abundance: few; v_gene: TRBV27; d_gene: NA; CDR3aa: CASSSGKVPGYTF; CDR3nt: TGTGCCAGCAGTTCAGGGAAGGTTCCTGGCTACACCTTC
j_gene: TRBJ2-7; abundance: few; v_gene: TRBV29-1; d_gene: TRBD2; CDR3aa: CSVRTSGSGEQYF; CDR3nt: TGCAGCGTTCGGACTAGCGGGAGTGGAGAGCAGTACTTC
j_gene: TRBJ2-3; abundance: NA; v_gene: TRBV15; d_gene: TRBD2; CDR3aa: CATSRGGTSGVTDTQYF; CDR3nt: TGTGCCACCAGCAGAGGCGGGACTAGCGGAGTCACAGATACGCAGTATTTT
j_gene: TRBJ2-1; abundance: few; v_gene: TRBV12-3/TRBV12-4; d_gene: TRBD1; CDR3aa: CASSYGQDTWQFF; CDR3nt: TGTGCCAGCAGTTACGGACAGGATACGTGGCAGTTCTTC
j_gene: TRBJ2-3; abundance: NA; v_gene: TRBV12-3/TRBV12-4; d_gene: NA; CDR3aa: CASTKSDTQYF; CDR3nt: TGTGCCAGCACCAAGTCGGATACGCAGTATTTT
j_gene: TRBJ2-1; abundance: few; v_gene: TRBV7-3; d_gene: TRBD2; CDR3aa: CASSSTSVSYNEQFF; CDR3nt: TGTGCCAGCAGCTCGACTAGCGTTTCCTACAATGAGCAGTTCTTC
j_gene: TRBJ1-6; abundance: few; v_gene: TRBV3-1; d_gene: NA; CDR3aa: CASSQDFTGLNSPLHF; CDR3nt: TGTGCCAGCAGCCAAGATTTTACGGGACTTAATTCACCCCTCCACTTT
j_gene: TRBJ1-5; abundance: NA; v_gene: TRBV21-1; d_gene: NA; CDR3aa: CASRNPSGPGGNQPQHF; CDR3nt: TGTGCCAGCAGGAACCCGTCCGGACCGGGTGGCAATCAGCCCCAGCATTTT
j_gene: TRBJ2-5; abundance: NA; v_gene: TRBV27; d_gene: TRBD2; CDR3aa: CASSLGLAGGAETQYF; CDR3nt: TGTGCCAGCAGTTTGGGACTAGCGGGAGGGGCGGAGACCCAGTACTTC
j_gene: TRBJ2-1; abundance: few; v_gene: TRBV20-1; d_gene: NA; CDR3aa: CIPLGVSGNEQFF; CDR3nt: TGCATTCCTCTAGGAGTATCTGGCAATGAGCAGTTCTTC
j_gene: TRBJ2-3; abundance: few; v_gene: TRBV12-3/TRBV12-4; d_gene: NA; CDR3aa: CASQFSAEDTQYF; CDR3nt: TGTGCCAGCCAATTTTCGGCGGAAGATACGCAGTATTTT
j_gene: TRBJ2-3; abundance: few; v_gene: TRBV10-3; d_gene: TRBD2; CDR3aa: CAIRGLAGALSTDTQYF; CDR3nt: TGTGCCATCAGGGGACTAGCGGGGGCCCTTAGCACAGATACGCAGTATTTT
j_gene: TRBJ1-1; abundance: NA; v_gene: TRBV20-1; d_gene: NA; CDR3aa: CSARLTGNTEAFF; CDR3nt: TGCAGTGCTAGACTTACAGGGAACACTGAAGCTTTCTTT
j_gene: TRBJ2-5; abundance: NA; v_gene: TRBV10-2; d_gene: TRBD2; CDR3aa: CASSEYSGTRKETQYF; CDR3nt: TGCGCCAGCAGTGAGTACTCCGGGACTAGGAAAGAGACCCAGTACTTC
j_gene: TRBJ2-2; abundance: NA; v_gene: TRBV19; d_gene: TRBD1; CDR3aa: CASDRGQGTGELFF; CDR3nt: TGTGCCAGCGACAGGGGGCAAGGCACCGGGGAGCTGTTTTTT
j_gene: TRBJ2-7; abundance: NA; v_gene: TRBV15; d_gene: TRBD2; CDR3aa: CATSRDASGSYEQYF; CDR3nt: TGTGCCACCAGCAGAGATGCTAGCGGCTCCTACGAGCAGTACTTC
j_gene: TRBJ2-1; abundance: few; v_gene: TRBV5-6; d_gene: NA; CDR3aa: CASSSPPMATYNEQFF; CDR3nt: TGTGCCAGCAGCTCCCCTCCTATGGCGACCTACAATGAGCAGTTCTTC
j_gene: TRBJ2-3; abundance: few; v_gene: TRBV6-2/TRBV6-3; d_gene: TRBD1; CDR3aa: CAGQGQGTDTQYF; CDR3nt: TGTGCCGGGCAAGGACAGGGCACAGATACGCAGTATTTT
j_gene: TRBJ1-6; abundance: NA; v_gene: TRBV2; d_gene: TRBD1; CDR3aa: CASSIRQGYNSPLHF; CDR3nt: TGTGCCAGCAGTATCAGACAGGGGTATAATTCACCCCTCCACTTT
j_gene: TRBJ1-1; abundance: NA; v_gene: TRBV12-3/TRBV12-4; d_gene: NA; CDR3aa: CASSEGQGLNTEAFF; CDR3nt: TGTGCCAGCAGTGAGGGGCAGGGATTGAACACTGAAGCTTTCTTT
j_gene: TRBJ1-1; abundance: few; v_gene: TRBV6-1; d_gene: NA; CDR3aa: CASRATGPNTEAFF; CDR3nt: TGTGCCAGCAGGGCGACAGGACCGAACACTGAAGCTTTCTTT
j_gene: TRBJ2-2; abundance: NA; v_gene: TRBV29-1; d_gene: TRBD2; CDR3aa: CSALGGLAGKAGTGELFF; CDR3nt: TGCAGCGCCCTCGGGGGACTAGCGGGAAAAGCTGGGACCGGGGAGCTGTTTTTT
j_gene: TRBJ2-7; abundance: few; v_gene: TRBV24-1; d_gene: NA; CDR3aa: CATSETGRSYEQYF; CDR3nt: TGTGCCACCAGTGAGACAGGGAGGTCCTACGAGCAGTACTTC
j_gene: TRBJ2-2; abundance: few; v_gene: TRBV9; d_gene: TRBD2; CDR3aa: CASRKTSGGGGELFF; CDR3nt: TGTGCCAGCAGGAAGACTAGCGGGGGCGGCGGGGAGCTGTTTTTT
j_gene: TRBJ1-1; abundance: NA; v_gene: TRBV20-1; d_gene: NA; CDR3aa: CSANTMSNTEAFF; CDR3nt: TGCAGTGCTAACACAATGTCGAACACTGAAGCTTTCTTT
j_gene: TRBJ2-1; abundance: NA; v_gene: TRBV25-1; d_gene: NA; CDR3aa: CASSEHTQEQFF; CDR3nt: TGTGCCAGCAGTGAACACACCCAGGAGCAGTTCTTC
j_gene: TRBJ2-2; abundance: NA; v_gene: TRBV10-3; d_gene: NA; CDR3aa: CAISVDGTTGELFF; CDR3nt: TGTGCCATCAGTGTGGACGGAACCACCGGGGAGCTGTTTTTT
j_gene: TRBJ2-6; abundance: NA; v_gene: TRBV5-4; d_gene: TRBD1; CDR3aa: CASSLIVGGFMHNVLTF; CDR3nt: TGTGCCAGCAGCTTGATTGTAGGGGGCTTCATGCACAACGTCCTGACTTTC
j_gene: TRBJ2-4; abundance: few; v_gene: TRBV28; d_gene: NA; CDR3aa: CASTTGSKNIQYF; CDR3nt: TGTGCCAGCACTACAGGGTCCAAAAACATTCAGTACTTC